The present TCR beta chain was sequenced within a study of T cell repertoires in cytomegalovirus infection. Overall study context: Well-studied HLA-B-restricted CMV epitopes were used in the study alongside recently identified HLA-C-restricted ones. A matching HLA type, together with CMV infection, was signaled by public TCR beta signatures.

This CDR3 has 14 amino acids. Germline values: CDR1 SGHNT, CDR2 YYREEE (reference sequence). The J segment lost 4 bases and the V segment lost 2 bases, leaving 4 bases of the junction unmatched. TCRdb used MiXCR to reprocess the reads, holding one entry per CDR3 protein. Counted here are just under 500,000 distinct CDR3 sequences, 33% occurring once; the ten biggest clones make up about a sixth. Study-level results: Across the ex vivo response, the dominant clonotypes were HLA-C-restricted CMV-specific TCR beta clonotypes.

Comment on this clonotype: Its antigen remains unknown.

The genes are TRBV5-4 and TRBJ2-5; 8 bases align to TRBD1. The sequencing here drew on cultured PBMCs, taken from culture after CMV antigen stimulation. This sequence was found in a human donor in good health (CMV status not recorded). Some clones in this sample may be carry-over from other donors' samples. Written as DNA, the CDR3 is TGTGCCAGCAGCTTATTTGGGACAGGAGAGACCCAGTACTTC. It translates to CASSLFGTGETQYF.